These T cell receptor beta chains were read from a single sample in a study of post-analysis software for immune sequencing data. TCRdb reprocessed the PCR reads via MiXCR and lists one record per CDR3 protein. The sample contains roughly 570,000 distinct CDR3 sequences, roughly 34% of which appear only once. The sequencing input was blood. The source is a girl under 18 with multiple sclerosis. Each CDR3 is given with its conserved first and last residue. D genes are given only for firm matches. Clone size, where shown, is once, few, many, or a class for clones that have expanded.

>few|TRBJ2-6|TRBD1|TRBV11-2
TGTGCCAGCAGCTTAGGGACAGGGTCGTTTACTGGGGCCAACGTCCTGACTTTC
CASSLGTGSFTGANVLTF
>.|TRBJ2-1|TRBD1|TRBV5-6
TGTGCCAGCAGCCCCCGGGACAGAGTCTACGGGCAGTTCTTC
CASSPRDRVYGQFF
>few|TRBJ1-2|.|TRBV7-6
TGTGCCAGCAGCCCGAACGGGCCCTATGGCTACACCTTC
CASSPNGPYGYTF
>few|TRBJ2-1|TRBD1|TRBV24-1
TGTGCCACCAGTGAGCCGACAGGGGGATACAATGAGCAGTTCTTC
CATSEPTGGYNEQFF
>few|TRBJ2-3|.|TRBV5-1
TGCGCCAGCAGCTTGGATCTCCCCACAGATACGCAGTATTTT
CASSLDLPTDTQYF
>.|TRBJ2-7|.|TRBV5-1
TGCGCCAGCAGCCAGGACAGGGAGGGCTACGAGCAGTACTTC
CASSQDREGYEQYF
>.|TRBJ2-7|.|TRBV12-3/TRBV12-4
TGTGCCAGCAGTTTAAGCCAGGGAGTCTACGAGCAGTACTTC
CASSLSQGVYEQYF
>.|TRBJ2-1|TRBD2|TRBV5-1
TGCGCCAGCAGCATAGCGGGGGACTCCTACAATGAGCAGTTCTTC
CASSIAGDSYNEQFF
>.|TRBJ1-6|.|TRBV10-3
TGTGCCATCAAGCAGGTCAGGGATAATTCACCCCTCCACTTT
CAIKQVRDNSPLHF
>.|TRBJ2-7|TRBD1|TRBV15
TGTGCCACCAGCAGTGCCCCCCAGGGGGCGGGTAACGAGCAGTACTTC
CATSSAPQGAGNEQYF
>few|TRBJ2-7|.|TRBV20-1
TGCAGTGCTAGAGCCCACCGTACCTACGAGCAGTACTTC
CSARAHRTYEQYF
>.|TRBJ1-3|.|TRBV11-2
TGTGCCAGCAGCTTGGACCCCATCTCTGGAAACACCATATATTTT
CASSLDPISGNTIYF
>many|TRBJ2-7|TRBD2|TRBV11-2
TGTGCCAGCAGCTTACTAGCGGGGGGATCGTTCTACGAGCAGTACTTC
CASSLLAGGSFYEQYF
>.|TRBJ2-1|.|TRBV13
TGTGCCAGCAGCGTCACCGGGGAGCAGTTCTTC
CASSVTGEQFF
>.|TRBJ2-7|.|TRBV7-3
TGTGCCAGCAGCTCACATCAAGGACCTTTTAAATTAAACGAGCAGTACTTC
CASSSHQGPFKLNEQYF
>few|TRBJ1-2|.|TRBV12-3/TRBV12-4
TGTGCCAGCAGTTTAAATTCAGGAGGGGGATATGGCTACACCTTC
CASSLNSGGGYGYTF
>.|TRBJ2-3|.|TRBV6-1
TGTGCCAGCATCTTCGGCGGGACAGATACGCAGTATTTT
CASIFGGTDTQYF
>few|TRBJ2-3|TRBD2|TRBV20-1
TGCAGTGCAATAGAGCTAGCGGGGCGCACAGATACGCAGTATTTT
CSAIELAGRTDTQYF
>many|TRBJ2-1|TRBD1|TRBV6-1
TGTGCCAGCAGCCTGGGACAGAAAATCTACAATGAGCAGTTCTTC
CASSLGQKIYNEQFF
>.|TRBJ1-4|.|TRBV6-6
TGTGCCAGCAGTACCCCCGGGGAGGGGGAAAAACTGTTTTTT
CASSTPGEGEKLFF
>.|TRBJ2-3|.|TRBV13
TGTGCCAGCAGCCCCGGACCCTCCGGGTCCTTGGCAGATACGCAGTATTTT
CASSPGPSGSLADTQYF
>.|TRBJ1-5|TRBD1|TRBV7-2
TGTGCCAGCAGCTCGTTCCGACAGGGACAAGGGCCCCAGCATTTT
CASSSFRQGQGPQHF
>few|TRBJ1-6|.|TRBV5-1
TGCGCCAGCAGCGTGCAGGCGAATTCACCCCTCCACTTT
CASSVQANSPLHF
>once|TRBJ2-1|TRBD2|TRBV24-1
TGTGCCACCAGTTTGGCGGGGGGGTATAATGAGCAGTTCTTC
CATSLAGGYNEQFF
>few|TRBJ2-3|.|TRBV20-1
TGCAGTGCTAGTAGACAGTCAATTACCACAGATACGCAGTATTTT
CSASRQSITTDTQYF
>few|TRBJ2-1|TRBD2|TRBV20-1
TGCAGTGCTTCAAGCGGGGGGGCGTACAATGAGCAGTTCTTC
CSASSGGAYNEQFF
>few|TRBJ2-5|.|TRBV20-1
TGCAGTGCCGCGGACGGCGTAGGAGAGACCCAGTACTTC
CSAADGVGETQYF
>few|TRBJ2-2|.|TRBV7-9
TGTGCCAGCAGTTCAGACAGGCCGAACACCGGGGAGCTGTTTTTT
CASSSDRPNTGELFF
>few|TRBJ2-5|TRBD1|TRBV6-5
TGTGCCAGCAGTTACGTGGACAGGGGGCAAGAGACCCAGTACTTC
CASSYVDRGQETQYF
>.|TRBJ1-1|.|TRBV7-2
TGTGCCAGCAGCCGGAGAACCGACACTGAAGCTTTCTTT
CASSRRTDTEAFF
>.|TRBJ2-3|.|TRBV5-1
TGCGCCAGCAGTCTACCGGGACAAATGAAACGAGGTACGCAGTATTTT
CASSLPGQMKRGTQYF
>.|TRBJ1-1|TRBD1|TRBV4-1
TGCGCCAGCAGCCAGGAAGGGACAGGGGCTGGCACTGAAGCTTTCTTT
CASSQEGTGAGTEAFF
>.|TRBJ2-5|.|TRBV12-3/TRBV12-4
TGTGCCAGCGGGCGTAGGGCCCAAGAGACCCAGTACTTC
CASGRRAQETQYF